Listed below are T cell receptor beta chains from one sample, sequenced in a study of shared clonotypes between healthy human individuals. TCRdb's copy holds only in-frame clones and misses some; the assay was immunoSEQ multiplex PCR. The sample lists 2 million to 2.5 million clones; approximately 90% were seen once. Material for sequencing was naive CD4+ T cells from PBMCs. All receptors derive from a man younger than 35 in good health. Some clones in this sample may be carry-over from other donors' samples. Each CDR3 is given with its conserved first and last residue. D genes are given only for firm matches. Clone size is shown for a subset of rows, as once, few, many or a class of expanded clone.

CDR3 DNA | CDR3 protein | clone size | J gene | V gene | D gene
TGTGCCAGCAGCTTATCGACAAGGAGGACTTTCTTT | CASSLSTRRTFF | . | TRBJ1-1 | TRBV7-9 | .
TGTGCCAGCAGTTCCCCGGGACTAGCGGCCAATGAGCAGTTCTTC | CASSSPGLAANEQFF | . | TRBJ2-1 | TRBV28 | TRBD2
TGCGCCAGCAGCCCCGTAGGGACAGGGTCTGGAAGTCTGACCGGGGAGCTGTTTTTT | CASSPVGTGSGSLTGELFF | . | TRBJ2-2 | TRBV5-1 | TRBD1
TGCGCCAGCATAGAAGGGACGGGGGCAGGGTACTATGGCTACACCTTC | CASIEGTGAGYYGYTF | . | TRBJ1-2 | TRBV5-1 | .
TGCGCCAGCAGCCAAGATCCGAGGACTAGCGTTTACGAGCAGTACTTC | CASSQDPRTSVYEQYF | . | TRBJ2-7 | TRBV4-1 | TRBD2
TGTGCCAGCAGCTGGACGATAAGACGACCACAGTATGGCTACACCTTC | CASSWTIRRPQYGYTF | once | TRBJ1-2 | TRBV5-6 | .
TGTGCCAGTCCTGGACGCTCCCCGCGACAGACTTATAGCAATCAGCCCCAGCATTTT | CASPGRSPRQTYSNQPQHF | . | TRBJ1-5 | TRBV2 | .
TGCGCCAGCAGCTTGTCAGGGGGAAATCAGCCCCAGCATTTT | CASSLSGGNQPQHF | . | TRBJ1-5 | TRBV5-1 | TRBD1
TGTGCCAGCAGCCAAGATACAGGGAGCAATCAGCCCCAGCATTTT | CASSQDTGSNQPQHF | once | TRBJ1-5 | TRBV4-2 | .
TGTGCCAGTAGTATAGATCTAGGCAGGAAAACCTACGAGCAGTACTTC | CASSIDLGRKTYEQYF | . | TRBJ2-7 | TRBV19 | .
TGTGCCAGCAGTTACCGCGACAGGGCGGGCACCGGGGAGCTGTTTTTT | CASSYRDRAGTGELFF | . | TRBJ2-2 | TRBV6-5 | TRBD1
TGTGCCAGCTCCCCGCCGATAAGGTCCGATACGCAGTATTTT | CASSPPIRSDTQYF | . | TRBJ2-3 | TRBV18 | .
TGTGCCAGCAGCGTAGGGCAGGGATTGAACACTGAAGCTTTCTTT | CASSVGQGLNTEAFF | . | TRBJ1-1 | TRBV9 | .
TGTGCCTGGGCTGGGGGACCCCGTGAAAAACTGTTTTTT | CAWAGGPREKLFF | once | TRBJ1-4 | TRBV30 | .
TGCGCCAGCAGCCAAGTGGGTACAGGGGACCCTAACGAGCAGTACTTC | CASSQVGTGDPNEQYF | . | TRBJ2-7 | TRBV4-1 | TRBD1
TGCGCCAGCAGCTTGGGGACGGCCTCCTACGAGCAGTACTTC | CASSLGTASYEQYF | . | TRBJ2-7 | TRBV5-1 | .
TGTGCCAGCAGTGAATCAGGAACTAATGAAAAACTGTTTTTT | CASSESGTNEKLFF | . | TRBJ1-4 | TRBV25-1 | .
TGTGCCAGCAGCGCGGGCGGTCTAAGCTCCTACAATGAGCAGTTCTTC | CASSAGGLSSYNEQFF | once | TRBJ2-1 | TRBV7-2 | .
TGTGCCAGCTCACCACCACTAGGCACAGATACGCAGTATTTT | CASSPPLGTDTQYF | . | TRBJ2-3 | TRBV18 | .
TGCAGCGTTGACCCCAGCTTGGATTGCCAGTACTTC | CSVDPSLDCQYF | . | TRBJ2-5 | TRBV29-1 | .
TGTGCCAGCAGCGTAGGCGGAGACAATTACGAGCAGTACTTC | CASSVGGDNYEQYF | . | TRBJ2-7 | TRBV9 | .
TGTGCCAGCAGTGAGAAGGGACAGGCCTACAATGAGCAGTTCTTC | CASSEKGQAYNEQFF | . | TRBJ2-1 | TRBV14 | TRBD1
TGTGCCAGCATGGTCCTGGGGAGGGGGAATCAGCCCCAGCATTTT | CASMVLGRGNQPQHF | . | TRBJ1-5 | TRBV27 | .
TGTGCCAGCAGCTTAGTTGGGGGTAACACTGAAGCTTTCTTT | CASSLVGGNTEAFF | . | TRBJ1-1 | TRBV11-2 | .
TGTGCCACCCGAAGACAGGTTAATGAAAAACTGTTTTTT | CATRRQVNEKLFF | . | TRBJ1-4 | TRBV19 | .
TGTGCCAGCAGCCCGGGACAGGGGCGTCATGAGCAGTTCTTC | CASSPGQGRHEQFF | . | TRBJ2-1 | TRBV6-5 | TRBD1
TGTGCCAGCAGCCGGGACAGGGAGAACACTGAAGCTTTCTTT | CASSRDRENTEAFF | . | TRBJ1-1 | TRBV7-8 | TRBD1
TGTGCCAGCAGGGGACAGCCGAACACTGAAGCTTTCTTT | CASRGQPNTEAFF | . | TRBJ1-1 | TRBV28 | TRBD1
TGTGCCAGCGTAGTGGGAGGAGAGACTGAAGCTTTCTTT | CASVVGGETEAFF | once | TRBJ1-1 | TRBV2 | .
TGTGCCAGCAGTAGGCAGACAGGGTCAACAGATACGCAGTATTTT | CASSRQTGSTDTQYF | . | TRBJ2-3 | TRBV25-1 | TRBD1
TGTGCCAGCAGCGTACCGACCCGGACTCAGCATTTT | CASSVPTRTQHF | few | TRBJ1-5 | TRBV9 | .
TGTGCCAGCAGTCCCCTGTTGGGGGACGGTGGCTACACCTTC | CASSPLLGDGGYTF | . | TRBJ1-2 | TRBV28 | .
TGTGCCAGCTCAAGAGAGGCAGGCTACTATGGCTACACCTTC | CASSREAGYYGYTF | . | TRBJ1-2 | TRBV27 | .